This TCR beta chain derives from a study of immune evolution from preneoplasia to lung adenocarcinoma. V lost 0 bases to trimming and J lost 0 bases, with 10 bases between them. Germline V CDR1 and CDR2: SGHRS, YFSETQ. The CDR3 contains 16 residues. For this clone: Antigen: not known.

Study results and limitations: Normal lung had the highest top T cell clone frequencies.

Libraries were prepared by immunoSEQ multiplex PCR; TCRdb keeps only in-frame clonotypes and omits some of them. The repertoire consists of about 14,000 clones, with over 75% occurring once and the leading ten covering about 3%. Source material: FFPE lung adenocarcinoma in situ tissue. This TCR came from an older donor with lung adenocarcinoma. The genes are TRBV5-1 and TRBJ1-3; D gene ambiguous. The chain's CDR3 is CASSLDDESSGNTIYF. As DNA, the CDR3 is TGCGCCAGCAGCTTGGACGACGAGAGCTCTGGAAACACCATATATTTT. Full variable domain (missing parts from reference TRBV5-1 and TRBJ1-3): KAGVTQTPRYLIKTRGQQVTLSCSPISGHRSVSWYQQTPGQGLQFLFEYFSETQRNKGNFPGRFSGRQFSNSRSEMNVSTLELGDSALYLCASSLDDESSGNTIYFGEGSWLTVV.